These 2 T cell receptor beta chains came from one sample sequenced in a study of T cells expressing NK-cell markers. Reprocessing the 5' RACE reads, TCRdb reports a single entry for every CDR3 protein and omits DNA. Its table records 300,000 to 450,000 distinct CDR3 sequences. Sample: blood T cells: a sorted CD56 or NKG2C T cell subset, CD4+ or CD8+ T cells, or bulk PBMC T cells (not recorded which). These receptors were obtained from a man aged 18 to 69 in good health.

V and J are TRBV5-5 and TRBJ2-2; TCRdb's D gene call, TRBD1, goes unchecked for lack of DNA. Germline V gene sequence: CDR1 SGHKS, CDR2 YYEKEE (reference sequence). The CDR3 has 15 amino acids. CDR3 protein: CASSFFLQVPGELFF. Looking up the rest from reference TRBV5-5 and TRBJ2-2 gives the full variable domain: DAGVTQSPTHLIKTRGQQVTLRCSPISGHKSVSWYQQVLGQGPQFIFQYYEKEERGRGNFPDRFSARQFPNYSSELNVNALLLGDSALYLCASSFFLQVPGELFFGEGSRLTVL.

The V gene is TRBV20-1, the J gene TRBJ1-1. The CDR3 contains 15 residues. CDR1 is DFQATT, CDR2 SNEGSKA, per germline (reference sequence). CDR3: CSAFSSTKWNTEAFF.